This entry features one T cell receptor (beta chain) sequence. The antigen remains undetermined. One heparinised blood draw averaging about 120 mL was given by each donor. Markers CD45RO/CCR7/CD25/CD127/CD95/CD27 served to sort CD4+ naive, central memory, regulatory and stem cell-like memory cells. V gave up 2 bases and J gave up 4 bases, with 9 bases separating them. CDR1 and CDR2 from the germline V gene are SGHNT and YYREEE (reference sequence). This CDR3 spans 13 amino acids. These data come from a study of beta chain features in type 1 diabetes. For the study at large: The study found patients and healthy donors alike in age, gender and cell yields.

The investigators reverse transcribed all of the isolated RNA, so they sequenced expressed TCRB transcripts. This table comes from immunoSEQ multiplex PCR, and its TCRdb copy is limited to in-frame clones, with some not included. The table lists roughly 150,000 clones, more than 9.5% of them singletons. Broader study findings: Shorter TCRB CDR3s, moderately but significantly so, were found in Type 1 diabetes patients in all four CD4+ subsets.

The clonotype comes from a man aged 18 to 29 in good health. The sequencing sample was made of central memory CD4+ T cells from blood. The chain combines TRBV5-4 with TRBJ1-1, with D perhaps TRBD1 (6 bases). The CDR3 sequence is CASSLTGRTEAFF. As DNA, the CDR3 is TGTGCCAGCAGCTTAACAGGGCGCACTGAAGCTTTCTTT. The variable domain in full, completed from reference TRBV5-4 and TRBJ1-1, reads ETGVTQSPTHLIKTRGQQVTLRCSSQSGHNTVSWYQQALGQGPQFIFQYYREEENGRGNFPPRFSGLQFPNYSSELNVNALELDDSALYLCASSLTGRTEAFFGQGTRLTVV.